Listed here are 8 T cell receptor beta chains from one sample, sequenced in a study of early T cells in non-severe SARS-CoV-2 infection. TCRdb called the 5' RACE reads again in MiXCR, with one record for every CDR3 protein. The sample has more than 50,000 distinct CDR3 sequences, 10% to 15% seen once; the top ten hold over 1.1%. Here the sequenced sample was whole blood, taken at baseline. Receptor source: an adult who was a healthcare worker with PCR-confirmed SARS-CoV-2 infection or an uninfected control (not recorded which).

There are many counts of this clonotype. V and J are TRBV6-5 and TRBJ1-4; weak D call: TRBD1 (5 bases). This CDR3 comprises 16 residues. The germline gives CDR1 MNHEY, CDR2 SVGAGI. V gave up 6 bases and J gave up 3 bases, with 17 bases separating them. The CDR3 nucleotides are TGTGCCAGCAGCCGAACCCCTCAGGGCGCTAATGAAAAACTGTTTTTT. Amino acid sequence: CASSRTPQGANEKLFF.

The chain combines TRBV6-2 or TRBV6-3 with TRBJ2-7; the D call may be TRBD1 or TRBD2 (6 bases each). This CDR3 comprises 14 residues. V was shortened by 3 bases and J by 1 base, with 10 bases between the two germline ends. Germline V CDR1 and CDR2: MNHEY, SVGEGT. CDR3 DNA: TGTGCCAGCAGTTATACGGGGGCATCCTACGAGCAGTACTTC. It specifies CASSYTGASYEQYF.

This clonotype has just a few counts. The J gene is TRBJ1-5, the V gene TRBV29-1; D is possibly TRBD1 (5 bases). This CDR3 is 13 amino acids long. Trimming shortened V by 4 bases and J by 0 bases, and 7 bases separated the two germline ends. Germline V gives CDR1 SQVTM, CDR2 ANQGSEA. DNA of the CDR3: TGCAGCGTTGTGACAGATAGCAATCAGCCCCAGCATTTT. Encoded protein: CSVVTDSNQPQHF.

The chain has TRBV6-2 or TRBV6-3 and TRBJ2-7; the D is unclear. This CDR3 has 14 residues. CDR1 and CDR2 (germline): MNHEY, SVGEGT. With 6 bases removed from V and 2 bases from J, the gap between germline ends came to 14 bases. CDR3 nucleotides: TGTGCCAGCAGCGAGCATGGCCAGACCTACGAGCAGTACTTC. Its translation is CASSEHGQTYEQYF.

This chain links TRBV15 with TRBJ2-2, with 8 bases that match TRBD1. Germline V CDR1 and CDR2: LNHNV, YYDKDF (reference sequence). This CDR3 contains 16 residues. Trimming cost V 4 bases and J 1 base; bases outside gene matches: 5. The DNA for the CDR3 is TGTGCCACCAGCACCGTGGACAGGGAGAACACCGGGGAGCTGTTTTTT. Encoded protein: CATSTVDRENTGELFF.

The genes are TRBV18 and TRBJ1-1; perhaps TRBD1 as D (5 bases). With 3 bases removed from V and 1 base from J, the gap between germline ends came to 6 bases. CDR1 and CDR2 (germline): KGHSH, LQKENI. This CDR3 contains 13 residues. This CDR3 reads CASSPGGNTEAFF. The CDR3 bases are TGTGCCAGCTCACCCGGGGGGAACACTGAAGCTTTCTTT.

Remarks on this clonotype: A junction end diverges from the germline sequence, so it may reflect a read error. The V call is TRBV4-3, the J call TRBJ2-2; D is uncertain. The CDR3 has 14 residues. Germline V gene data show CDR1 as LGHNA and CDR2 as YSLEER. This CDR3 is CASSQVTKTGELFF. The CDR3 DNA follows: TGCGCCAGCAGCCAAGTTACGAAGACCGGGGAGCTGTTTTTT.

This clonotype appeared a few times. This chain joins TRBV5-4 and TRBJ2-1; 10 bases match TRBD2. J was trimmed by 2 bases and V by 4 bases; bases with no gene match: 3. The CDR3 runs to 15 residues. Germline assignment: CDR1 SGHNT and CDR2 YYREEE (reference sequence). CDR3 region: CASSPTSGTYNEQFF. As DNA, the CDR3 is TGTGCCAGCAGCCCCACTAGCGGGACCTACAATGAGCAGTTCTTC.